The 2 T cell receptor beta chains presented below share a single source sample, sequenced in a study of identical twins. TCRdb recomputed calls from the 5' RACE reads with MiXCR, one row per CDR3 protein. The repertoire has hundreds of thousands of distinct CDR3 sequences, 20% to 25% of them found once; the top ten carry approximately 0.49%. This same sample was also taken into another study, of yellow fever vaccine responses in identical twins.

The sample comprised CD4+ T cells sorted from blood. The origin of the receptors is a woman under 30 in good health.

The gene calls are TRBV6-1 and TRBJ1-3; 8 nucleotides agree with TRBD1. There are 15 residues in the CDR3. V lost 5 bases, J lost 4 bases, and 7 bases stayed unmatched. The germline V gene encodes CDR1 MNHNS and CDR2 SASEGT. The CDR3: CASSRPGQVGNTIYF. CDR3 bases: TGTGCCAGCAGTCGCCCGGGACAGGTGGGAAACACCATATATTTT.

This clonotype was observed a few times. J is TRBJ2-1 and V is TRBV4-2; the D is unclear. V was cut by 1 base and J by 1 base, with 11 bases left in between. Germline loops: CDR1 LGHNA, CDR2 YNFKEQ. The CDR3 runs to 16 residues. CDR3 protein: CASSQGLGLSYNEQFF. CDR3 in DNA: TGTGCCAGCAGCCAAGGATTGGGTTTGTCCTACAATGAGCAGTTCTTC.